The source of this T cell receptor beta chain is a study of cytomegalovirus exposure and HLA in healthy donors. It was with 60 Vbeta and 13 Jbeta primers that the PCR ran. Sequencing used immunoSEQ multiplex PCR; TCRdb keeps in-frame clones, though not all of them. The table shows over 150,000 clones, with roughly four fifths occurring only once. Germline CDR1 reads SGHRS; CDR2 reads YFSETQ. Germline trimming cut 4 bases from V and 4 bases from J; bases unmatched to any gene: 11. This CDR3 comprises 17 residues. This sequence was found in a woman aged 18-29 years in good health and CMV-seronegative. The rearrangement joins TRBV5-1 to TRBJ1-2; 12 bases agree with TRBD1. Sequencing used PBMCs. Here the CDR3 reads CASSPRWDRGRSYGYTF. CDR3 coding DNA: TGCGCCAGCAGCCCAAGATGGGACAGGGGGCGAAGCTATGGCTACACCTTC.